What follows are 6 T cell receptor beta chains derived from one specimen sequenced in a study of blood T cells in healthy people across ages. Combining a sample-barcoded 5' primer with a J-beta primer mix, a second PCR ran for roughly 7 to 12 cycles. In TCRdb, the 5' RACE reads were re-called with MiXCR into one record per CDR3 protein. The sample holds some 1.7 million distinct CDR3 sequences, 28% seen once. Material for sequencing was blood. Receptors originate from a woman aged 25 to 39 in good health.

This chain uses TRBV7-2 with TRBJ2-3; 9 bases are shared with TRBD2. Losses at the gene ends were 5 bases for V and 3 bases for J; bases not matched to a gene: 18. The CDR3 is 19 amino acids. CDR1 and CDR2 from the germline V gene are SGHTA and FQGNSA. Here the CDR3 DNA reads TGTGCCAGCAGCCCCCCTCCGCTAGCGGGATCGAAAGGGACAGATACGCAGTATTTT. It codes for CASSPPPLAGSKGTDTQYF. Together with reference TRBV7-2 and TRBJ2-3, the CDR3 gives the full variable domain: GAGVSQSPSNKVTEKGKDVELRCDPISGHTALYWYRQSLGQGLEFLIYFQGNSAPDKSGLPSDRFSAERTGGSVSTLTIQRTQQEDSAVYLCASSPPPLAGSKGTDTQYFGPGTRLTVL.

This clonotype was detected only a few times. The chain couples TRBV29-1 to TRBJ2-2; D gene ambiguous. The CDR3 loop spans 14 amino acids. Trimming removed 5 bases from V and 8 bases from J, with 18 bases in between. Germline V gene data show CDR1 as SQVTM and CDR2 as ANQGSEA. CDR3 in DNA: TGCAGCGTTTCCCCCTTGATGGATTTGGGGGAGCTGTTTTTT. This encodes CSVSPLMDLGELFF.

J is TRBJ1-2 and V is TRBV13; 8 bases fit TRBD1. Looked up from germline, CDR1 is PRHDT and CDR2 is FYEKMQ (reference sequence). CDR3 length equals 15 residues. The trim removed 6 bases at V and 6 bases at J, leaving 12 bases unmatched. The CDR3 DNA reads as TGTGCCAGCAGGGTGGCGGGCAGGGGGCGTGATGGCTACACCTTC. Translated: CASRVAGRGRDGYTF.

The gene calls are TRBV30 and TRBJ2-2; no reliable D call. V was clipped by 3 bases and J by 0 bases, with 8 bases between them. The CDR3 extends over 14 amino acids. Germline CDR1 reads GTSNPN; CDR2 reads SVGIG (reference sequence). CDR3 in DNA: TGTGCCTGGAGGGCAGTCGCGAACACCGGGGAGCTGTTTTTT. This gives the protein CAWRAVANTGELFF. The full variable domain, completed using reference TRBV30 and TRBJ2-2, is SQTIHQWPATLVQPVGSPLSLECTVEGTSNPNLYWYRQAAGRGLQLLFYSVGIGQISSEVPQNLSASRPQDRQFILSSKKLLLSDSGFYLCAWRAVANTGELFFGEGSRLTVL.

This clonotype was seen more than once but under ten times. V gene TRBV5-1 combines with J gene TRBJ2-5; no reliable D call. The CDR3 runs to 13 residues. Germline V gives CDR1 SGHRS, CDR2 YFSETQ. The V and J ends lost 3 bases and 2 bases respectively, with 8 bases between them. The CDR3 is CASSYHLQETQYF. The DNA of the CDR3 is TGCGCCAGCAGCTATCACCTTCAAGAGACCCAGTACTTC. Full variable domain (rest looked up from reference TRBV5-1 and TRBJ2-5): KAGVTQTPRYLIKTRGQQVTLSCSPISGHRSVSWYQQTPGQGLQFLFEYFSETQRNKGNFPGRFSGRQFSNSRSEMNVSTLELGDSALYLCASSYHLQETQYFGPGTRLLVL.

The chain uses TRBV12-3 or TRBV12-4 and TRBJ2-6; possible D gene TRBD2, 5 bases. Trimming removed 8 bases from V and 1 base from J, with 9 bases in between. The CDR3 consists of 14 residues. Here the CDR3 DNA reads TGTGCCAGCCAGTCGGGGTCTGGGGCCAACGTCCTGACTTTC. The encoded protein is CASQSGSGANVLTF.